This TCR beta chain was sequenced in a study of CD8 T cells in Susac syndrome. Findings of the study overall: The study acknowledged a relatively small number of individuals in its TCR sequencing and HLA analysis.

From blood CD8+ and CD4+ T cells, TCR beta sequences were generated. RNA amounts of roughly 0.45 to 1 ug underwent reverse transcription with random hexamers. Amplification of TCR beta CDR3 used immunoSEQ multiplex PCR across 54 Vbeta and 13 Jbeta. In TCRdb, the immunoSEQ multiplex PCR reads were re-called with MiXCR into one record per CDR3 protein. The sample has around 190,000 distinct CDR3 sequences; around 94% are singletons. Concerning this clonotype itself: As yet, its antigen is unknown.

Germline values: CDR1 SGHTA, CDR2 FQGTGA. V lost 2 bases, J lost 4 bases, and 7 bases lay in between. This CDR3 is 13 amino acids long. The sample consisted of CD4+ T cells from PBMCs. The receptor comes from a human donor with Susac syndrome. V is TRBV7-3 and J is TRBJ2-3; no clear D. CDR3 loop: CASSLYAADTQYF. CDR3 DNA: TGTGCCAGCAGCTTATATGCAGCAGATACGCAGTATTTT.